Presented here are 27 T cell receptor beta chains from one specimen sequenced in a study of blood T cell repertoires in COVID-19. Produced via immunoSEQ multiplex PCR; TCRdb's table is partial and in-frame only. The sample consists of approximately 180,000 clones, roughly 83% of them appearing once. Sequenced material: peripheral blood. The receptors come from a woman aged 40 to 50 with COVID-19, enrolled during active disease.

This clone was seen at least ten times. This rearrangement joins TRBV5-6 to TRBJ1-5, with 8 bases fitting TRBD1. Germline V gene sequence: CDR1 SGHDT, CDR2 YYEEEE. This CDR3 region has 14 residues. Losses at the gene ends were 4 bases for V and 11 bases for J; bases not matched to a gene: 11. The DNA for the CDR3 is TGTGCCAGCAGCCTACAGGGGGGTCTTGAGGCCCAGCATTTT. Protein: CASSLQGGLEAQHF.

J is TRBJ2-2 and V is TRBV7-3; D may be TRBD1 (6 bases). Trimming pared 0 bases from V and 4 bases from J, leaving 12 bases between. This CDR3 is 16 amino acids long. Germline V gives CDR1 SGHTA, CDR2 FQGTGA. The CDR3 region is CASSLTGATRTGELFF. CDR3 in DNA: TGTGCCAGCAGCTTAACGGGGGCCACACGCACCGGGGAGCTGTTTTTT.

The gene calls are TRBV19 and TRBJ2-1; TRBD2 matches 7 bases. Germline V CDR1 and CDR2: LNHDA, SQIVND (reference sequence). V gave up 6 bases and J gave up 3 bases; unmatched junction bases: 5. There are 14 residues in the CDR3. CDR3 residues: CASRSGTIYNEQFF. CDR3 DNA sequence: TGTGCCAGTAGGAGCGGGACTATCTACAATGAGCAGTTCTTC.

The gene calls are TRBV29-1 and TRBJ2-1, with TRBD2 matching over 16 bases. Losses at the gene ends were 1 base for V and 2 bases for J; bases not matched to a gene: 8. Germline-derived CDR1 and CDR2 are SQVTM and ANQGSEA. The CDR3 totals 19 residues. The CDR3 reads CSVEGLGLAGGRAYNEQFF. The CDR3 region has the DNA TGCAGCGTTGAAGGCCTGGGACTAGCGGGGGGGCGGGCCTACAATGAGCAGTTCTTC.

The rearrangement uses TRBV10-2 and TRBJ1-5, with D possibly TRBD1 on 6 matching bases. The CDR3 totals 14 residues. The V gene's germline CDR1 is WSHSY and CDR2 SAAADI. V shed 7 bases and J shed 5 bases, with 15 bases lying between them. CDR3 in amino acids: CASTDTGSHQPQHF. In DNA, the CDR3 is TGCGCCAGCACTGATACAGGGTCCCATCAGCCCCAGCATTTT.

This clone appeared a few times. This chain joins TRBV9 and TRBJ1-6; possible D gene TRBD1, 5 bases. This CDR3 is 17 amino acids long. Per germline, CDR1 SGDLS and CDR2 YYNGEE. The ends were cut back, 0 bases at V and 2 bases at J, with 12 bases in the middle. The CDR3 region is CASSVEGRVAYNSPLHF. The DNA for the CDR3 is TGTGCCAGCAGCGTAGAGGGCAGGGTCGCCTATAATTCACCCCTCCACTTT.

This clone appeared a single time. The V gene is TRBV7-9, the J gene TRBJ2-2; D perhaps matches TRBD1 (6 bases). Trimming cost V 6 bases and J 6 bases, with 14 bases left between them. CDR1 SEHNR and CDR2 FQNEAQ come from the germline V gene (reference sequence). The CDR3 is 14 amino acids. CDR3 coding DNA: TGTGCCAGCAGAGGTAGACAGGCCCCCGGGGAGCTGTTTTTT. Its protein is CASRGRQAPGELFF.

The count of this clone is one. The chain recombines TRBV3-1 (or the pseudogene TRBV3-2) with TRBJ1-6; 10 positions match TRBD1. After removal of 4 bases from V and 6 bases from J, the junction contained 3 bases not matched to a gene. CDR3 length equals 15 residues. Germline V gene lookup returns CDR1 LGHDT and CDR2 YNNKEL (reference sequence). The CDR3 DNA reads as TGTGCCAGCAGCCTCCGACAGGGGGCTAATTCACCCCTCCACTTT. This sequence encodes CASSLRQGANSPLHF.

This chain links TRBV5-1 with TRBJ2-7; 8 nucleotides agree with TRBD1. With V trimmed by 2 bases and J by 7 bases, 5 bases remained unmatched. CDR1 and CDR2 from the germline V gene are SGHRS and YFSETQ. The CDR3 loop spans 13 amino acids. The CDR3 DNA follows: TGCGCCAGCAGCTTAGGACAGGGAGGAGAGCAGTACTTC. This encodes CASSLGQGGEQYF.

The CDR3 is CASSDGGQSVNGYTF. In DNA form, the CDR3 reads TGTGCCAGCAGTGACGGGGGTCAGTCGGTCAATGGCTACACCTTC. This rearrangement joins TRBV2 to TRBJ1-2; tentative D call: TRBD1 (5 bases). Trimming left V 3 bases short and J 6 bases short, with 17 bases between. Per the germline V gene, CDR1 is SNHLY and CDR2 is FYNNEI. This CDR3 contains 15 residues.

This rearrangement joins TRBV10-1 to TRBJ2-5; possible D gene TRBD1, 6 bases. The CDR3 extends over 14 amino acids. The germline V gene has CDR1 WNHNN and CDR2 SYGVQD (reference sequence). Trimming stripped 3 bases from V and 4 bases from J, with 12 bases between. The CDR3 DNA reads TGCGCCAGCAGTGATCCAGGGGAAAGAGAGACCCAGTACTTC. It specifies CASSDPGERETQYF.

This chain joins TRBV24-1 and TRBJ1-2; D not certain. The CDR3 totals 16 residues. The germline V gene encodes CDR1 KGHDR and CDR2 SFDVKD. V was cut by 8 bases and J by 0 bases, with 18 bases left in between. The CDR3 protein is CATTSPNTGANYGYTF. The CDR3 region has the DNA TGTGCCACCACCTCCCCCAACACCGGAGCTAACTATGGCTACACCTTC.

V and J are TRBV2 and TRBJ2-3, with D maybe TRBD1 (6 bases). Germline values: CDR1 SNHLY, CDR2 FYNNEI. The CDR3 contains 16 residues. Trimming cost V 6 bases and J 1 base, with 17 bases left between them. This CDR3 reads CASRGAFGPRTDTQYF. The CDR3 DNA follows: TGTGCCAGCAGGGGGGCATTCGGGCCCCGCACAGATACGCAGTATTTT.

V and J are TRBV11-2 and TRBJ1-2; D possibly corresponds to TRBD1 (5 bases). The V gene's germline CDR1 is SGHAT and CDR2 FQNNGV. Trimming took 4 bases from V and 4 from J, leaving 16 bases between them. The length of the CDR3 is 15 residues. CDR3 residues: CASSSGTGDGYGYTF. CDR3 sequence (DNA): TGTGCCAGCAGCTCCGGGACGGGGGACGGCTATGGCTACACCTTC.

The CDR3 loop reads CASSRGQPVGTQYF. CDR3 nucleotides: TGTGCCAGCAGCCGGGGACAGCCTGTGGGGACCCAGTACTTC. The chain employs TRBV3-1 (or the pseudogene TRBV3-2) and TRBJ2-5; 7 bases agree with TRBD1. The CDR3 is 14 amino acids. Germline CDR1 LGHDT, CDR2 YNNKEL (reference sequence). V lost 4 bases and J lost 7; bases outside the gene matches: 9.

The chain uses TRBV4-2 and TRBJ2-7, with a tentative D call TRBD1 (6 bases). This CDR3 spans 16 amino acids. Trimming cost V 2 bases and J 6 bases, with 20 bases left between them. The germline V gene encodes CDR1 LGHNA and CDR2 YNFKEQ. CDR3 DNA: TGTGCCAGCAGCCAAACCCCCCCCCGGACAGTACTCGAGCAGTACTTC. Translation: CASSQTPPRTVLEQYF.

This chain uses TRBV27 with TRBJ2-1, with 10 bases identical to TRBD2. This CDR3 region has 14 residues. The V gene end was trimmed by 4 bases and the J gene end by 7 bases; junction bases not matched to a gene: 4. The germline V gene encodes CDR1 MNHEY and CDR2 SMNVEV (reference sequence). CDR3 sequence (DNA): TGTGCCAGCAGTTGGGGACTAGCGAAGAATGAGCAGTTCTTC. This sequence encodes CASSWGLAKNEQFF.

The chain is built from TRBV5-8 and TRBJ2-1; 16 bases line up with TRBD2. The germline V gene has CDR1 SGHTS and CDR2 YDEGEE. The trim removed 4 bases at V and 9 bases at J, leaving 10 bases unmatched. The CDR3 consists of 17 residues. CDR3 DNA sequence: TGTGCCAGCAGCCAAACCGGGACTAGCGGGGGGGCCGGTGAGCAGTTCTTC. Translation: CASSQTGTSGGAGEQFF.

The chain recombines TRBV3-1 (or the pseudogene TRBV3-2) with TRBJ2-3; D possibly corresponds to TRBD1 (5 bases). Germline values: CDR1 LGHDT, CDR2 YNNKEL (reference sequence). The CDR3 totals 14 residues. V lost 0 bases to trimming and J lost 3 bases, with 7 bases between them. The CDR3 loop reads CASSQEHRTDTQYF. Here the CDR3 DNA reads TGTGCCAGCAGCCAAGAACACAGGACAGATACGCAGTATTTT.

V is TRBV21-1 and J is TRBJ1-4; the listed D gene, TRBD1, was not tested against the DNA. TRBV21-1 is classified as a pseudogene. The CDR3 is 15 residues long. CDR3 sequence: CASSRRTGMAEKLFF. The CDR3 region has the DNA TGTGCCAGCAGCAGACGGACAGGGATGGCTGAAAAACTGTTTTTT.

The chain joins TRBV6-5 to TRBJ1-4; 7 bases are shared with TRBD1. V gave up 5 bases and J gave up 6 bases; unmatched junction bases: 6. The CDR3 sequence is 14 residues long. The germline CDR1 and CDR2 sequences are MNHEY and SVGAGI. The DNA of the CDR3 is TGTGCCAGCAGTCAGGACAGGCCGGATGAAAAACTGTTTTTT. Translated, it gives CASSQDRPDEKLFF.

The chain uses TRBV2 and TRBJ1-6; tentatively, D is TRBD1 (6 bases). The CDR3 contains 15 residues. Per germline, CDR1 SNHLY and CDR2 FYNNEI. V gave up 1 base and J gave up 10 bases, with 14 bases separating them. The CDR3 protein is CASSEDRGHASPLHF. The CDR3 nucleotides read TGTGCCAGCAGTGAAGACCGGGGACACGCGTCACCCCTCCACTTT. The whole variable domain, remainder taken from reference TRBV2 and TRBJ1-6, is EPEVTQTPSHQVTQMGQEVILRCVPISNHLYFYWYRQILGQKVEFLVSFYNNEISEKSEIFDDQFSVERPDGSNFTLKIRSTKLEDSAMYFCASSEDRGHASPLHFGNGTRLTVT.

The rearrangement links TRBV7-9 to TRBJ2-1; TRBD2 might be the D (6 bases). Germline V gene sequence: CDR1 SEHNR, CDR2 FQNEAQ (reference sequence). This CDR3 is built from 15 residues. V was cut by 5 bases and J by 5 bases, with 16 bases left in between. The CDR3 coding sequence is TGTGCCAGCAGCCCCCGACTAGTCCTGGACAATGAGCAGTTCTTC. Its translation is CASSPRLVLDNEQFF. Supplemented by reference TRBV7-9 and TRBJ2-1, the full variable domain reads DTGVSQNPRHKITKRGQNVTFRCDPISEHNRLYWYRQTLGQGPEFLTYFQNEAQLEKSRLLSDRFSAERPKGSFSTLEIQRTEQGDSAMYLCASSPRLVLDNEQFFGPGTRLTVL.

The V call is TRBV10-3, the J call TRBJ2-4; D unclear. V lost 3 bases and J 8 bases, leaving 5 bases between the germline ends. There are 11 residues in the CDR3. Germline V gene data show CDR1 as ENHRY and CDR2 as SYGVKD. The CDR3 DNA reads as TGTGCCATCAGTGACCTGTACATTCAGTACTTC. It codes for CAISDLYIQYF.

Here the CDR3 reads CASSRIRGQVAFF. For the CDR3, the DNA is TGTGCCAGTAGTCGGATCAGGGGGCAAGTAGCTTTCTTT. The rearrangement joins TRBV19 to TRBJ1-1, with 8 bases that match TRBD1. This CDR3 spans 13 amino acids. V trimming: 5 bases; J trimming: 10 bases; junction bases outside the gene matches: 9. Germline V lookup: CDR1 LNHDA, CDR2 SQIVND (reference sequence).

This clone was seen repeatedly, ten times or more. This rearrangement joins TRBV7-2 to TRBJ1-4, with D possibly TRBD1 on 6 matching bases. The CDR3 has 14 residues. V was clipped by 5 bases and J by 5 bases, with 12 bases between them. CDR1 is SGHTA, CDR2 FQGNSA, per germline. Here the CDR3 DNA reads TGTGCCAGCAGCCTACCTCAGGGGAATGAAAAACTGTTTTTT. It specifies CASSLPQGNEKLFF.

This rearrangement joins TRBV10-3 to TRBJ2-2, with 10 bases matching TRBD1. There are 16 residues in the CDR3. Germline loops: CDR1 ENHRY, CDR2 SYGVKD. Trimming took 8 bases from V and 0 from J; bases not matched to a gene: 6. The DNA for the CDR3 is TGTGCCATCCGAGCCGGACAGGGGGCGAACACCGGGGAGCTGTTTTTT. Residues: CAIRAGQGANTGELFF.